A selection of T cell receptor beta chains follows, all from one sample in a study. A single record per CDR3 protein comes from TCRdb applying MiXCR to the 5' RACE reads. The repertoire holds tens of thousands of distinct CDR3 sequences, with 17% as singletons. Sample: naive CD4+ T cells sorted from blood. All receptors come from a female donor with breast cancer. The conserved cysteine and the conserved F or W are not part of the CDR3 here. A D gene is named only where the DNA matches it firmly.

D gene: .
J gene: TRBJ2-1
V gene: TRBV7-2
CDR3 protein: ASSLSGRGRLF

D gene: TRBD2
J gene: TRBJ2-1
V gene: TRBV3-1
CDR3 protein: ASSQARRGGSYNEQF

D gene: TRBD2
J gene: TRBJ2-7
V gene: TRBV7-2
CDR3 protein: ASSLTSFSGSLGEQY

D gene: .
J gene: TRBJ2-1
V gene: TRBV7-3
CDR3 protein: ASSLNTLRNNEQF

D gene: .
J gene: TRBJ1-1
V gene: TRBV5-1
CDR3 protein: ASSYGGTEAF

D gene: TRBD1
J gene: TRBJ1-5
V gene: TRBV3-1
CDR3 protein: ASSQQGVSQPQH

D gene: TRBD1
J gene: TRBJ1-2
V gene: TRBV7-2
CDR3 protein: ASSLGRDSNYGYT

D gene: .
J gene: TRBJ2-6
V gene: TRBV6-2/TRBV6-3
CDR3 protein: ASSPAASSGANVLT

D gene: .
J gene: TRBJ1-6
V gene: TRBV5-1
CDR3 protein: ASSLWGNSPLH

D gene: .
J gene: TRBJ2-1
V gene: TRBV5-1
CDR3 protein: ASSLDDAGDGYHNEQF

D gene: TRBD1
J gene: TRBJ1-4
V gene: TRBV7-9
CDR3 protein: ASSSGTGNEKLF

D gene: TRBD1
J gene: TRBJ1-5
V gene: TRBV2
CDR3 protein: ASSEGTGWNQPQH

D gene: .
J gene: TRBJ1-6
V gene: TRBV6-1
CDR3 protein: ASSVASPLH

D gene: .
J gene: TRBJ2-1
V gene: TRBV5-5
CDR3 protein: ASSYVGYEQF

D gene: .
J gene: TRBJ1-1
V gene: TRBV29-1
CDR3 protein: SASGTVNTEAF

D gene: .
J gene: TRBJ2-2
V gene: TRBV7-8
CDR3 protein: ASSFDQGNTGELF

D gene: .
J gene: TRBJ2-3
V gene: TRBV5-1
CDR3 protein: ASRQGPHEDTQY

D gene: .
J gene: TRBJ1-3
V gene: TRBV5-1
CDR3 protein: ASSLALGASGNTIY

D gene: TRBD2
J gene: TRBJ2-3
V gene: TRBV7-9
CDR3 protein: ASSRTSGNTDTQY

D gene: .
J gene: TRBJ2-7
V gene: TRBV6-2/TRBV6-3
CDR3 protein: ASRTVSYEQY

D gene: .
J gene: TRBJ2-2
V gene: TRBV15
CDR3 protein: ATSRDRTDPGELF

D gene: .
J gene: TRBJ2-3
V gene: TRBV4-1
CDR3 protein: ASSSRGTGSTDTQY

D gene: .
J gene: TRBJ2-1
V gene: TRBV5-6
CDR3 protein: ASSLVSGEQF

D gene: .
J gene: TRBJ1-2
V gene: TRBV18
CDR3 protein: ASSPVGRQLYGYT

D gene: TRBD2
J gene: TRBJ2-5
V gene: TRBV28
CDR3 protein: ASSSGTSGRVRETQY

D gene: TRBD1
J gene: TRBJ2-2
V gene: TRBV5-1
CDR3 protein: ASSQDRVRTGELF

D gene: .
J gene: TRBJ2-6
V gene: TRBV27
CDR3 protein: ASSLGPRFGANVLT

D gene: .
J gene: TRBJ1-1
V gene: TRBV7-9
CDR3 protein: ASSPRGRLNTEAF

D gene: .
J gene: TRBJ2-7
V gene: TRBV20-1
CDR3 protein: SADHPDIHYEQY

D gene: .
J gene: TRBJ2-7
V gene: TRBV5-1
CDR3 protein: ASSLLGRDYEQY

D gene: .
J gene: TRBJ2-1
V gene: TRBV12-3/TRBV12-4
CDR3 protein: ASSFRGGTYEQF

D gene: .
J gene: TRBJ2-7
V gene: TRBV5-1
CDR3 protein: ASTHRRGPGYEQY

D gene: TRBD1
J gene: TRBJ1-4
V gene: TRBV7-2
CDR3 protein: ASSRTGNEKLF

D gene: .
J gene: TRBJ1-1
V gene: TRBV5-1
CDR3 protein: ASSLAGMLNTEAF

D gene: .
J gene: TRBJ2-3
V gene: TRBV6-6
CDR3 protein: ASRPSGARTDTQY

D gene: .
J gene: TRBJ1-2
V gene: TRBV27
CDR3 protein: ASSLIANYGYT

D gene: .
J gene: TRBJ2-5
V gene: TRBV12-3/TRBV12-4
CDR3 protein: ASRKVDTQETQY

D gene: .
J gene: TRBJ1-1
V gene: TRBV18
CDR3 protein: ASSPPWDRTEAF

D gene: TRBD2
J gene: TRBJ2-3
V gene: TRBV29-1
CDR3 protein: SVDGTSGTDTQY

D gene: .
J gene: TRBJ2-7
V gene: TRBV28
CDR3 protein: ASSWPSRYEQY